These T cell receptor beta chains were read from a single sample in a study of blood T cells in healthy people across ages. TCRdb processed the 5' RACE reads anew with MiXCR; each CDR3 protein has one entry. The data show some 1,800,000 distinct CDR3 sequences, around 40% seen once. Material: blood. The receptors come from a human donor in good health. The CDR3 runs from the conserved cysteine through the conserved F or W. A D gene is named only where the DNA matches it firmly. Clone size appears in some rows only: once, few, many, or a class for an expanded clone.

j_gene,d_gene,v_gene,abundance,CDR3nt,CDR3aa
TRBJ1-1,NA,TRBV9,few,TGTGCCAGCAGGACGACAGACCGGGACACTGAAGCTTTCTTT,CASRTTDRDTEAFF
TRBJ2-1,TRBD1,TRBV20-1,NA,TGCAGTGCTAGAGATCCCGACAGGGGAAACAATGAGCAGTTCTTC,CSARDPDRGNNEQFF
TRBJ2-3,TRBD2,TRBV6-2/TRBV6-3,once,TGTGCCAGCAGTATCGGGAGGAGCACAGATACGCAGTATTTT,CASSIGRSTDTQYF
TRBJ2-1,NA,TRBV10-3,NA,TGTGCCATCAGCCAAGCCTCCTATGAGCAGTTCTTC,CAISQASYEQFF
TRBJ1-2,NA,TRBV6-5,NA,TGTGCCAGCAGTTACACCCGGGACAACTATGGCTACACCTTC,CASSYTRDNYGYTF
TRBJ2-5,TRBD2,TRBV12-3/TRBV12-4,NA,TGTGCCAGCAGCCCCGTAGCGGGGGGCCGGGAGACCCAGTACTTC,CASSPVAGGRETQYF
TRBJ2-3,TRBD2,TRBV4-3,NA,TGCGCCAGCAGCCAAGACGGGGGGGCCGTCGTAGATACGCAGTATTTT,CASSQDGGAVVDTQYF
TRBJ2-5,NA,TRBV6-1,few,TGTGCCAGCAGTGGAAAGGACAGCCTGAAAGAGACCCAGTACTTC,CASSGKDSLKETQYF
TRBJ1-4,NA,TRBV7-9,NA,TGTGCCAGCAGCTTGCACCTTTCTAATGAAAAACTGTTTTTT,CASSLHLSNEKLFF
TRBJ2-3,NA,TRBV12-3/TRBV12-4,few,TGTGCCAGCAGTTTCGCCCGGACAGATACGCAGTATTTT,CASSFARTDTQYF
TRBJ2-3,NA,TRBV24-1,NA,TGTGCCACCAGTGACCTTTACACAGATACGCAGTATTTT,CATSDLYTDTQYF
TRBJ1-2,NA,TRBV6-2/TRBV6-3,few,TGTGCCAGCAGTTACTCGAGACAGGTTGTTAATGGCTACACCTTC,CASSYSRQVVNGYTF
TRBJ2-1,TRBD1,TRBV18,NA,TGTGCCAGCTCACCAAGGACAGGGGGCGAGGATGAGCAGTTCTTC,CASSPRTGGEDEQFF
TRBJ2-1,NA,TRBV29-1,few,TGCAGCGTTGAAACGGGGGAGGTCAATGAGCAGTTCTTC,CSVETGEVNEQFF
TRBJ2-7,NA,TRBV20-1,NA,TGCGGTGCTAGTCCATTGGACCGCTCCTACGAGCAGTACTTC,CGASPLDRSYEQYF
TRBJ1-2,TRBD1,TRBV7-9,NA,TGTGCCAGCAGCTTAGATTTGGCGGGACAGGGGAATGGCTACACCTTC,CASSLDLAGQGNGYTF
TRBJ2-7,NA,TRBV2,NA,TGTGCCAGCACCCTTCTAGGGGATTACGAGCAGTACTTC,CASTLLGDYEQYF
TRBJ2-3,NA,TRBV11-2,few,TGTGCCAGCAGCCCCGGTAGAACAAATACGCAGTATTTT,CASSPGRTNTQYF
TRBJ1-2,NA,TRBV4-1,NA,TGCGCCAGCAGCCAAGGGGCTAGCGGGAGCGTATTCGGCTACACCTTC,CASSQGASGSVFGYTF
TRBJ2-1,NA,TRBV7-2,few,TGTGCCAGCAGTCCTTCTCTAGCGACCGATGAGCAGTTCTTC,CASSPSLATDEQFF
TRBJ2-3,NA,TRBV4-3,NA,TGCGCCAGCAACCAGGACGGCCTGAGCACAGATACGCAGTATTTT,CASNQDGLSTDTQYF
TRBJ2-7,NA,TRBV7-8,few,TGTGCCAGCAGCACACATTCCTACGAGCAGTACTTC,CASSTHSYEQYF
TRBJ2-5,NA,TRBV7-9,NA,TGTGCCAGCAGCTTCATCGACAGAGAAGAGACCCAGTACTTC,CASSFIDREETQYF
TRBJ1-1,NA,TRBV20-1,few,TGCAGTGCTATCGTTCCGGGAACCAGCACTGAAGCTTTCTTT,CSAIVPGTSTEAFF
TRBJ2-7,NA,TRBV5-5,many,TGTGCCAGCAGCCCCTCAAATTTATACGAGCAGTACTTC,CASSPSNLYEQYF
TRBJ2-5,NA,TRBV12-3/TRBV12-4,NA,TGTGCCAGCAGTTTAGGACCTGTAGAGACCCAGTACTTC,CASSLGPVETQYF
TRBJ2-5,NA,TRBV28,NA,TGTGCCAGCAGCGGGCCGGCAACGGGGACCCAGTACTTC,CASSGPATGTQYF
TRBJ1-5,TRBD1,TRBV11-2,many,TGTGCCAGCAGCTTCGACAGGGGACAGCCCCAGCATTTT,CASSFDRGQPQHF
TRBJ2-6,NA,TRBV5-1,many,TGCGCCAGCAGCAAAACCTCCGGGACACCAATCTCTGGGGCCAACGTCCTGACTTTC,CASSKTSGTPISGANVLTF
TRBJ2-7,TRBD1,TRBV20-1,few,TGCAGTGCTTGGTCGGGACAGGGCTTCCACTACGAGCAGTACTTC,CSAWSGQGFHYEQYF
TRBJ2-5,NA,TRBV7-2,NA,TGTGCCAGCAGCTTAGACGGGGGGCCTTTAACCCAGTACTTC,CASSLDGGPLTQYF
TRBJ2-7,NA,TRBV7-2,many,TGTGCCAGCAGCTCGGAGGGGGGACGAACCTACGAGCAGTACTTC,CASSSEGGRTYEQYF
TRBJ2-3,TRBD2,TRBV5-1,NA,TGCGCCAGCAGCTCCCGGGGGGGCCAAGAGGATACGCAGTATTTT,CASSSRGGQEDTQYF